These 5 T cell receptor beta chains share one sample of origin, sequenced in a study of T cell changes during pregnancy in multiple sclerosis. This table comes from immunoSEQ multiplex PCR, and its TCRdb copy is limited to in-frame clones, with some not included. This sample has 75,000 to 95,000 clones, with about 90% found just once. The sequences come from peripheral blood, collected in the first trimester of pregnancy. The receptors come from a female donor in good health, enrolled as a control in a pregnancy study.

The chain joins TRBV30 to TRBJ2-7; TRBD1 aligns across 7 bases. Trimming took 1 base from V and 6 from J; bases not matched to a gene: 9. The CDR3 is 14 residues long. The germline CDR1 and CDR2 sequences are GTSNPN and SVGIG (reference sequence). The CDR3 region is CAWSARGRLLEQYF. CDR3 DNA: TGTGCCTGGAGTGCTAGGGGGCGCCTACTCGAGCAGTACTTC.

J is TRBJ1-5 and V is TRBV19; a weak D match, TRBD1 (6 bases). Germline-derived CDR1 and CDR2 are LNHDA and SQIVND (reference sequence). Trimming took off 3 bases at V and 9 bases at J, with 15 bases between the two ends. The CDR3 runs to 14 residues. The CDR3 region is CASSIGTVGGPQHF. In nucleotides, the CDR3 is TGTGCCAGTAGTATCGGAACAGTAGGGGGGCCCCAGCATTTT.

This clone was seen a single time. The chain couples TRBV7-6 to TRBJ1-1; D not certain. There are 11 residues in the CDR3. The ends were cut back, 2 bases at V and 7 bases at J, with 5 bases in the middle. CDR1 and CDR2 from the germline V gene are SGHVS and FNYEAQ. The CDR3 region is CASSLNGEAFF. The CDR3 DNA reads as TGTGCCAGCAGCTTAAACGGTGAAGCTTTCTTT.

The V call is TRBV5-1, the J call TRBJ1-5, with TRBD1 as a possible D gene (5 bases). Per the germline V gene, CDR1 is SGHRS and CDR2 is YFSETQ. This CDR3 has 16 amino acids. The germline V and J ends were trimmed by 0 bases and 0 bases, with 10 bases remaining between them. The CDR3 DNA reads TGCGCCAGCAGCTTGGGTTGGACAAATAGCAATCAGCCCCAGCATTTT. Translating it yields CASSLGWTNSNQPQHF. Combining the CDR3 with reference TRBV5-1 and TRBJ1-5 gives the whole variable domain KAGVTQTPRYLIKTRGQQVTLSCSPISGHRSVSWYQQTPGQGLQFLFEYFSETQRNKGNFPGRFSGRQFSNSRSEMNVSTLELGDSALYLCASSLGWTNSNQPQHFGDGTRLSIL.

The V call is TRBV7-9, the J call TRBJ2-7, with D perhaps TRBD1 (5 bases). Germline V gene data show CDR1 as SEHNR and CDR2 as FQNEAQ (reference sequence). The ends were cut back, 3 bases at V and 6 bases at J, with 9 bases in the middle. The CDR3 spans 12 residues. The CDR3 spells CASSFQGFEQYF. The CDR3 DNA reads as TGTGCCAGCAGCTTTCAGGGTTTCGAGCAGTACTTC.